The next 5 T cell receptor beta chains were all read from a single sample in a study of human T cells and chemical hapten exposure. Time point reported: patch test 3, about 24 weeks after DPC sensitization. Stated treatment: therapeutic diphenylcyclopropenone sensitization with weekly scalp DPC. Extraction of total RNA was performed on unfractionated whole blood. Each CDR3 protein gets one entry after TCRdb re-called the RACE reads with MiXCR. The repertoire has some 38,000 distinct CDR3 sequences, 8% to 10% of them found once; the top ten carry 20% to 30%. The sequencing here drew on whole blood, taken in connection with sensitization to the hapten diphenylcyclopropenone (DPC). The receptor set was obtained from a man in his fifties with alopecia areata. Some clones in this sample may be carry-over from other donors' samples.

V gene TRBV28 combines with J gene TRBJ2-4; tentative D call: TRBD2 (5 bases). The CDR3 extends over 14 amino acids. Germline values: CDR1 MDHEN, CDR2 SYDVKM. Trimming took off 5 bases at V and 1 base at J, with 9 bases between the two ends. CDR3 sequence: CASSRPGAKNIQYF. The CDR3 DNA is TGTGCCAGCAGTCGACCGGGGGCCAAAAACATTCAGTACTTC.

This clonotype was recorded a few times. The V gene is TRBV6-2 or TRBV6-3, the J gene TRBJ2-5; no firm D call. V shed 0 bases and J shed 5 bases, with 4 bases lying between them. The germline CDR1 and CDR2 sequences are MNHEY and SVGEGT. This CDR3 has 12 residues. As DNA, the CDR3 is TGTGCCAGCAGTTACTCGCGGGAGACCCAGTACTTC. It encodes CASSYSRETQYF.

In this sample, this clonotype turned up a few times. The V gene is TRBV18, the J gene TRBJ1-2; TRBD1 matches at 8 bases. This CDR3 is 15 amino acids long. V lost 2 bases to trimming and J lost 3 bases; unmatched junction nucleotides: 5. Per germline, CDR1 KGHSH and CDR2 LQKENI. CDR3 sequence (DNA): TGTGCCAGCTCACCAGGACAGGGCCCGGACTATGGCTACACCTTC. Translated, it gives CASSPGQGPDYGYTF.

The rearrangement uses TRBV11-1 and TRBJ2-7, with 9 bases that match TRBD1. The length of the CDR3 is 14 residues. The V gene end was trimmed by 4 bases and the J gene end by 5 bases; junction bases not matched to a gene: 6. Germline CDR1 and CDR2: SGHAT and FQDESV (reference sequence). Here the CDR3 reads CASSSSGQGDEQYF. CDR3 DNA: TGTGCCAGCAGCTCCTCGGGACAGGGTGACGAGCAGTACTTC.

The chain uses TRBV19 and TRBJ2-4; D is undetermined. The CDR3 sequence is 12 residues long. Per the germline V gene, CDR1 is LNHDA and CDR2 is SQIVND (reference sequence). Between the trimmed V and J ends, which lost 4 bases and 10 bases, there was a span of 11 bases. The CDR3 is CASSNAPGIQYF. In DNA, the CDR3 is TGTGCCAGTAGTAATGCCCCAGGTATTCAGTACTTC.